This T cell receptor beta chain was obtained from a study of long-term antiretroviral therapy in people with HIV. V lost 6 bases to trimming and J lost 0 bases, with 12 bases between them. Per the germline V gene, CDR1 is SGHTA and CDR2 is FQGNSA. CDR3 size: 15 residues. As to this clone: Its antigen is not known.

General study findings and limits: Controls showed broader CDR3 length ranges than did the HIV repertoires.

Survey-level resolution applied to immunoSEQ assay v3.0. Repertoires were generated with immunoSEQ multiplex PCR, while TCRdb's copy carries only in-frame clones and drops some. The sample has 20,000 to 30,000 clones, around 80% seen once; the top ten hold over 8%. J is TRBJ2-1 and V is TRBV7-2; D is perhaps TRBD1 or TRBD2 (6 bases each). The receptor was derived from a woman in her thirties or forties with HIV. Here the sequenced sample was unsorted PBMCs, taken 1.2 years after starting antiretroviral therapy. The CDR3: CASSKGGPSYNEQFF. In DNA form, the CDR3 reads TGTGCCAGCAGTAAGGGGGGCCCCTCCTACAATGAGCAGTTCTTC.